This T cell receptor (beta chain) is from a study of PD-1 blockade in classical Hodgkin lymphoma. Study observations and caveats: TCR diversity at baseline was reported to be reduced in newly diagnosed patients relative to healthy donors.

Described time point: cycle 4 day 1 (C4D1), after 6 weeks of nivolumab. After autologous stem cell transplantation all patients relapsed, and prior brentuximab vedotin exposure differed between cohorts. Germline-derived CDR1 and CDR2 are SGHRS and YFSETQ. This CDR3 spans 15 amino acids. Trimming took 0 bases from V and 6 from J; bases not matched to a gene: 5. Clones were sequenced by immunoSEQ multiplex PCR, and TCRdb holds only the in-frame ones, with some missing. The top ten hold approximately 23% of the sample, which has under 25,000 clones, about four fifths seen once. Notes on this clone: The antigen is not known.

The receptor's source is a human donor with classical Hodgkin lymphoma. This chain joins TRBV5-1 and TRBJ1-1; TRBD1 aligns across 10 bases. The input for sequencing was peripheral blood mononuclear cells (PBMCs), taken before the fourth cycle of nivolumab. The CDR3 nucleotides read TGCGCCAGCAGCTTGGCTCAGACAGGGGGCCCTGAAGCTTTCTTT. It is translated as CASSLAQTGGPEAFF.